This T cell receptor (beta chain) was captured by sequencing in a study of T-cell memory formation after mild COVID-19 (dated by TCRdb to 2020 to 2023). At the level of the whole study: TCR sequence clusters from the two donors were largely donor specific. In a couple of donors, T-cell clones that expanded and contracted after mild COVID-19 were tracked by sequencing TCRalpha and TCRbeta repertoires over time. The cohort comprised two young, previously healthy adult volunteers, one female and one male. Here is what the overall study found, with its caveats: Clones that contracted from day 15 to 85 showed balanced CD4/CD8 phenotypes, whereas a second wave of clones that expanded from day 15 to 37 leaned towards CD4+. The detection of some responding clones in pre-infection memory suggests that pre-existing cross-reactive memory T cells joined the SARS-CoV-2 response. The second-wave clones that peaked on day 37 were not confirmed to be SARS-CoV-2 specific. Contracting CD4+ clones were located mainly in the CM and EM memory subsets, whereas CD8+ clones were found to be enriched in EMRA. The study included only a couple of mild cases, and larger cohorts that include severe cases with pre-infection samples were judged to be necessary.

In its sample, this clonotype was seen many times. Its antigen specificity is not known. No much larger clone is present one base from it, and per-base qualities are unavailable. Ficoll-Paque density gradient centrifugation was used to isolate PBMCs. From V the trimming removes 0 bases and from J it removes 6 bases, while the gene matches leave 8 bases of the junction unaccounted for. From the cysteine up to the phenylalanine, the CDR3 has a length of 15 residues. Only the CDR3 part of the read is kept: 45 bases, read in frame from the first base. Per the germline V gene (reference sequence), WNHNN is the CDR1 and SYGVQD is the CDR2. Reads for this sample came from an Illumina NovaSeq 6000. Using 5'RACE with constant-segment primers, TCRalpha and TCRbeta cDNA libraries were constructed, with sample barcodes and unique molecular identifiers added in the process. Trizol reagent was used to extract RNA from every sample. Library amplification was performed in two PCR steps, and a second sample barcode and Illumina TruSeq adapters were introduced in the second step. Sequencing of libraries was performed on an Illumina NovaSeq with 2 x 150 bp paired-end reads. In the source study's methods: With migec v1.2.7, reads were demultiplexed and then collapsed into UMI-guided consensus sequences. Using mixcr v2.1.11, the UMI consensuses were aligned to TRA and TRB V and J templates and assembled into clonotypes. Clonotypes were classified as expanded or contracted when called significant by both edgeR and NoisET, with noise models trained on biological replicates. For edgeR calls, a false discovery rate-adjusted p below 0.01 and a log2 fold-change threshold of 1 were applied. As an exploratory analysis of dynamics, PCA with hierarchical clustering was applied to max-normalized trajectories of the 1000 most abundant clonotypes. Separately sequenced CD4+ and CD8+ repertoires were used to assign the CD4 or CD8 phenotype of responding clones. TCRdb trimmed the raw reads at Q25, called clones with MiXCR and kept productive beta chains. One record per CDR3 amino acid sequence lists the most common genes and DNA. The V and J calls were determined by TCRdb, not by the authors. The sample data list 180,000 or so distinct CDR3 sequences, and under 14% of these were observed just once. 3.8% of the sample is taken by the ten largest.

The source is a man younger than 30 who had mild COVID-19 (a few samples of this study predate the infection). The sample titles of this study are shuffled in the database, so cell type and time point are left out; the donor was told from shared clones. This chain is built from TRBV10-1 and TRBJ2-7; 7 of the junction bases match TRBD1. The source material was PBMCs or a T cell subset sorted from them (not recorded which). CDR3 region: CASSESRGGLGEQYF. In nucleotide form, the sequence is TGCGCCAGCAGTGAGTCGAGAGGGGGCTTGGGCGAGCAGTACTTC.